This TCR beta chain comes out of a study of CD8 T cells in Susac syndrome. About the research overall: Active disease was present in about 6 of the sequenced Susac syndrome patients, and remission in fewer than ten. Study outcomes and limitations: The authors acknowledged that the study's TCR sequencing and HLA analysis involved relatively few individuals.

Susac syndrome patients met recently defined diagnostic criteria for definite or probable disease. FACS was used to enrich TEMRA cells, whereas the CD8+ and CD4+ T cells were obtained by negative isolation. Reverse transcription used roughly 0.45 to 1 ug RNA and random hexamers. Using its own MiXCR run on the immunoSEQ multiplex PCR reads, TCRdb lists one record per CDR3 protein. The data contain 200,000 to 300,000 distinct CDR3 sequences, 90% to 96% of them singletons. Notes on this clonotype: The antigen is not known.

Germline CDR1 reads SGHTA; CDR2 reads FQGNSA. This CDR3 is 16 amino acids long. Trimming at V came to 5 bases and at J to 4 bases, leaving 10 bases not matched to a gene. The clonotype was recovered from a human donor with Susac syndrome. The sequencing input was CD4+ T cells from PBMCs. The chain recombines TRBV7-2 with TRBJ1-5; 8 bases match TRBD1. The CDR3 DNA sequence: TGTGCCAGCAGCATCTTTCTTACAGGGGGTAATCAGCCCCAGCATTTT. Translation gives CASSIFLTGGNQPQHF.